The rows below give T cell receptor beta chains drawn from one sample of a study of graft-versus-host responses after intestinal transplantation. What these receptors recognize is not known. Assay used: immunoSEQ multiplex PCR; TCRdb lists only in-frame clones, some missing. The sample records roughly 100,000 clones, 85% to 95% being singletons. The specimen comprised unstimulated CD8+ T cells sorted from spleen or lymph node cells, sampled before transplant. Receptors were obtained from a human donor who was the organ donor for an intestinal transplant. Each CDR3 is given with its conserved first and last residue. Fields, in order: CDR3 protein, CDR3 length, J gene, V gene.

CDR3: CASSQDRFAYEQYF
length: 14
J: TRBJ2-7
V: TRBV7-9

CDR3: CASSPDRGVNTGELFF
length: 16
J: TRBJ2-2
V: TRBV5-6

CDR3: CASSSTPTGGTNEKLFF
length: 17
J: TRBJ1-4
V: TRBV5-1

CDR3: CASSASGQEGYGYTF
length: 15
J: TRBJ1-2
V: TRBV7-9

CDR3: CASSFGTGDDEQYF
length: 14
J: TRBJ2-7
V: TRBV5-1

CDR3: CASSARGPIYEQYF
length: 14
J: TRBJ2-7
V: TRBV27

CDR3: CASSETGLRYEQYF
length: 14
J: TRBJ2-7
V: TRBV25-1

CDR3: CASSDGVGEKLFF
length: 13
J: TRBJ1-4
V: TRBV5-6

CDR3: CASSLWRGGPQETQYF
length: 16
J: TRBJ2-5
V: TRBV7-2

CDR3: CSVETSGRPEQYF
length: 13
J: TRBJ2-7
V: TRBV29-1

CDR3: CASSAVEDSTDTQYF
length: 15
J: TRBJ2-3
V: TRBV9

CDR3: CASSGLDAGVPGLPEAFF
length: 18
J: TRBJ1-1
V: TRBV2

CDR3: CARTDRANGQPQHF
length: 14
J: TRBJ1-5
V: TRBV19

CDR3: CASSIPQGYGQPQHF
length: 15
J: TRBJ1-5
V: TRBV19

CDR3: CASSSDRINTGELFF
length: 15
J: TRBJ2-2
V: TRBV5-4

CDR3: CASSAFGQSFGNTIYF
length: 16
J: TRBJ1-3
V: TRBV6-1

CDR3: CASRFWSSSYNEQFF
length: 15
J: TRBJ2-1
V: TRBV19

CDR3: CASSPPQSTGELFF
length: 14
J: TRBJ2-2
V: TRBV9

CDR3: CASSLEEHYEQYF
length: 13
J: TRBJ2-7
V: TRBV7-9

CDR3: CASSLVGNYGYTF
length: 13
J: TRBJ1-2
V: TRBV28

CDR3: CASSEASQVPTYTNTGELFF
length: 20
J: TRBJ2-2
V: TRBV6-1

CDR3: CASSLAGGSYNEQFF
length: 15
J: TRBJ2-1
V: TRBV28

CDR3: CASSLSADSYYEQYF
length: 15
J: -
V: TRBV27

CDR3: CASSLSYRVTYGYTF
length: 15
J: TRBJ1-2
V: TRBV28

CDR3: CATSVPKSGSEKLFF
length: 15
J: TRBJ1-4
V: TRBV15

CDR3: CASGFFQGRRASGELFF
length: 17
J: TRBJ2-2
V: TRBV12-5

CDR3: CASSHGRGKETQYF
length: 14
J: TRBJ2-5
V: TRBV4-2

CDR3: CASSFGRTGELFF
length: 13
J: TRBJ2-2
V: TRBV13

CDR3: CASRDSSGNTIYF
length: 13
J: TRBJ1-3
V: TRBV4-1

CDR3: CAWKDLKGAQYF
length: 12
J: TRBJ2-5
V: TRBV30

CDR3: CASAASRSSYNEQFF
length: 15
J: TRBJ2-1
V: TRBV27

CDR3: CASSHPSGTSGEGTDTQYF
length: 19
J: TRBJ2-3
V: TRBV14

CDR3: CASSYLRHPNTEAFF
length: 15
J: TRBJ1-1
V: TRBV5-1

CDR3: CAWSGEGDGYTF
length: 12
J: TRBJ1-2
V: TRBV30

CDR3: CASSQVARGNYGYTF
length: 15
J: TRBJ1-2
V: TRBV4-1

CDR3: CASVGGGIRTGELFF
length: 15
J: TRBJ2-2
V: TRBV28

CDR3: CASSEYRGNTEAFF
length: 14
J: TRBJ1-1
V: TRBV25-1

CDR3: CASSPHGGQFTGELFF
length: 16
J: TRBJ2-2
V: TRBV9

CDR3: CASSLSPYRESGSPLHF
length: 17
J: TRBJ1-6
V: TRBV5-4

CDR3: CASSTTGSPSGAQYF
length: 15
J: TRBJ2-3
V: TRBV7-2

CDR3: CASSPGAGSYEQYF
length: 14
J: TRBJ2-7
V: TRBV19

CDR3: CASTLLAGSYEQYF
length: 14
J: -
V: TRBV10-2

CDR3: CASSSPPSDEQYF
length: 13
J: TRBJ2-7
V: TRBV5-1

CDR3: CASSTRASATGELFF
length: 15
J: TRBJ2-2
V: TRBV7-8

CDR3: CASSTRGSSYNEQFF
length: 15
J: TRBJ2-1
V: TRBV28

CDR3: CATFRGIRDTQYF
length: 13
J: TRBJ2-3
V: TRBV28

CDR3: CAISLDRASTDTQYF
length: 15
J: TRBJ2-3
V: TRBV10-3

CDR3: CASSQAHSSYNEQFF
length: 15
J: TRBJ2-1
V: TRBV4-2

CDR3: CASSFGQGALHEQYF
length: 15
J: TRBJ2-7
V: TRBV5-4

CDR3: CASSIVLGNEQFF
length: 13
J: TRBJ2-1
V: TRBV19

CDR3: CASTTGGGYTF
length: 11
J: TRBJ1-2
V: TRBV28

CDR3: CASQKEGYEQYF
length: 12
J: TRBJ2-7
V: TRBV7-9

CDR3: CASSGIGQGAISDTQYF
length: 17
J: TRBJ2-3
V: TRBV23-1

CDR3: CASSSGGVLGYTF
length: 13
J: TRBJ1-2
V: TRBV5-1

CDR3: CASSYRAPNPEAFF
length: 14
J: TRBJ1-1
V: TRBV7-9